The 23 T cell receptor beta chains below come from one sample, sequenced in a study of response to subunit inactivated influenza vaccine. In TCRdb, the RT-PCR reads were re-called with MiXCR into one record per CDR3 protein. The top ten hold approximately 10% of the sample, which has 500,000 to 750,000 distinct CDR3 sequences, approximately 15% seen once. The sequencing here drew on PBMCs from blood, taken roughly 12 days after vaccination. The receptors shown here come from a man in his forties or fifties who received an inactivated influenza vaccine.

This clonotype has just a few counts. This chain uses TRBV28 with TRBJ2-1, with D unclear. V lost 6 bases, J lost 5 bases, and 11 bases lay in between. The CDR3 is 13 residues long. CDR1 and CDR2 (germline): MDHEN, SYDVKM. The CDR3 is CASRAYTDNEQFF. CDR3 DNA: TGTGCCAGCAGGGCGTACACCGACAATGAGCAGTTCTTC.

This clonotype was counted many times. The chain has TRBV20-1 and TRBJ2-1, with D uncertain. The CDR3 spans 11 residues. With 0 bases removed from V and 9 bases from J, the gap between germline ends came to 6 bases. Germline V gives CDR1 DFQATT, CDR2 SNEGSKA (reference sequence). This CDR3 is CSAREEVEQFF. The CDR3 DNA sequence: TGCAGTGCTAGAGAAGAGGTTGAGCAGTTCTTC.

This clonotype was detected a few times. The V gene is TRBV2, the J gene TRBJ1-5; 8 bases line up with TRBD1. The germline CDR1 and CDR2 sequences are SNHLY and FYNNEI. The CDR3 is 15 residues long. V dropped 7 bases and J dropped 2; count of bases not matched to a gene: 7. The CDR3 bases are TGTGCCAGCAACTTCGGGACAGGCGGCAATCAGCCCCAGCATTTT. It is translated as CASNFGTGGNQPQHF. Looking up the rest from reference TRBV2 and TRBJ1-5 gives the full variable domain: EPEVTQTPSHQVTQMGQEVILRCVPISNHLYFYWYRQILGQKVEFLVSFYNNEISEKSEIFDDQFSVERPDGSNFTLKIRSTKLEDSAMYFCASNFGTGGNQPQHFGDGTRLSIL.

This rearrangement joins TRBV25-1 to TRBJ2-7, with 9 nucleotides matching TRBD1. This CDR3 comprises 17 residues. The junction had 11 bases not matched to a gene; V was cut back by 3 bases and J by 2 bases. Germline V gene lookup returns CDR1 MGHDK and CDR2 SYGVNS. The CDR3 DNA reads as TGTGCCAGCAGTGAGGAGTTGGTGGGACAGGGTACCTACGAGCAGTACTTC. Its protein is CASSEELVGQGTYEQYF.

This chain links TRBV20-1 with TRBJ2-1; no firm D call. The germline V gene encodes CDR1 DFQATT and CDR2 SNEGSKA (reference sequence). V was clipped by 0 bases and J by 7 bases, with 10 bases between them. The CDR3 runs to 13 residues. CDR3 region: CSARDQYKNEQFF. The DNA for the CDR3 is TGCAGTGCTAGAGATCAGTATAAGAATGAGCAGTTCTTC.

There are a few counts of this clonotype. The chain carries TRBV5-1 and TRBJ2-1; 7 nucleotides line up with TRBD1. Germline values: CDR1 SGHRS, CDR2 YFSETQ. The ends lost 4 bases at V and 8 bases at J; junction bases unmatched: 9. CDR3 length: 14 amino acids. The CDR3 nucleotides are TGCGCCAGCAGCACAGGGGCCTACCAGGATGAGCAGTTCTTC. It translates to CASSTGAYQDEQFF.

This clonotype came up a few times. The J gene is TRBJ2-5, the V gene TRBV2; 15 bases match TRBD2. Germline-derived CDR1 and CDR2 are SNHLY and FYNNEI. The CDR3 contains 14 residues. J gave up 12 bases and V 6 bases, and 8 bases lay outside the gene matches. The CDR3 DNA reads as TGTGCCAGCAGAGGGACCGGGACTAGCGGGAGGAAGTACTTC. As protein: CASRGTGTSGRKYF.

The gene calls are TRBV20-1 and TRBJ2-5; D not resolved. The CDR3 totals 13 residues. Germline CDR1 is DFQATT and CDR2 is SNEGSKA (reference sequence). V lost 2 bases and J 2 bases, leaving 9 bases between the germline ends. The CDR3 is CSARFYTQETQYF. The CDR3 region has the DNA TGCAGTGCTAGATTCTACACTCAAGAGACCCAGTACTTC.

This clonotype was seen only a few times. This chain joins TRBV20-1 and TRBJ2-3; D might be TRBD2 (5 bases). This CDR3 spans 12 amino acids. Germline V lookup: CDR1 DFQATT, CDR2 SNEGSKA (reference sequence). V lost 5 bases to trimming and J lost 8 bases, with 14 bases between them. CDR3 coding DNA: TGCAGTGCTCACGACGGAGCGGTTACGCAGTATTTT. Translation gives CSAHDGAVTQYF.

This chain uses TRBV9 with TRBJ2-1; D is uncertain. Germline CDR1 is SGDLS and CDR2 is YYNGEE. Trimming removed 4 bases from V and 0 bases from J, with 11 bases in between. The CDR3 totals 15 residues. The DNA for the CDR3 is TGTGCCAGCAGCCCAGCCGGACCCTCCTACAATGAGCAGTTCTTC. Protein: CASSPAGPSYNEQFF.

V and J are TRBV19 and TRBJ1-5; D is uncertain. Germline CDR1 LNHDA, CDR2 SQIVND (reference sequence). This CDR3 has 15 amino acids. V dropped 8 bases and J dropped 7 bases, with 21 bases sitting between them. The CDR3 DNA is TGTGCCAGTGGTACCCGCCCTAGCTTCGGCCAGCCCCAGCATTTT. It yields the protein CASGTRPSFGQPQHF.

This clonotype was counted a few times. The chain uses TRBV12-3 or TRBV12-4 and TRBJ1-1, with D perhaps matching TRBD1 (6 bases). Between the trimmed V and J ends, which lost 5 bases and 11 bases, there was a span of 21 bases. There are 14 residues in the CDR3. The CDR3 region is CASSPQGGLPEAFF. For the CDR3, the DNA is TGTGCCAGCAGTCCCCAAGGGGGTCTTCCAGAGGCTTTCTTT.

This clonotype occurred once. The DNA of the CDR3 is TGTGCCACCAGTGACCTGACTCGGGCCAATGAGCAGTTCTTC. Its protein product is CATSDLTRANEQFF. The chain carries TRBV24-1 and TRBJ2-1; D is undetermined. The V and J ends lost 4 bases and 6 bases respectively, with 12 bases between them. CDR1 is KGHDR, CDR2 SFDVKD, per germline. This CDR3 is built from 14 residues.

The V call is TRBV20-1, the J call TRBJ2-7, with 7 bases that match TRBD2. Germline CDR1 is DFQATT and CDR2 is SNEGSKA (reference sequence). J was trimmed by 1 base and V by 1 base; bases with no gene match: 7. The CDR3 length is 15 residues. CDR3 in amino acids: CSARAPSGGSYEQYF. The CDR3, as DNA: TGCAGTGCTAGAGCCCCTAGCGGAGGGTCCTACGAGCAGTACTTC.

The rearrangement joins TRBV7-2 to TRBJ1-6; D is ambiguous. This CDR3 is built from 15 residues. Trimming pared 0 bases from V and 7 bases from J, leaving 10 bases between. CDR1 is SGHTA and CDR2 is FQGNSA in the germline V gene. DNA of the CDR3: TGTGCCAGCAGCTTAGCGCACGTCCCAAATTCACCCCTCCACTTT. The encoded protein is CASSLAHVPNSPLHF.

This clonotype appeared a few times. J is TRBJ2-1 and V is TRBV3-1; 8 bases are a match to TRBD2. CDR3 length: 20 residues. CDR1 is LGHDT and CDR2 is YNNKEL in the germline V gene (reference sequence). The V and J ends lost 1 base and 7 bases, in that order; junction bases with no gene match: 21. CDR3 sequence (DNA): TGTGCCAGCAGCCAAGCTTTTCCAGCGGGAGCATCGAGGGAGGTGAATGAGCAGTTCTTC. As protein: CASSQAFPAGASREVNEQFF.

This clonotype was found a few times. This chain joins TRBV2 and TRBJ2-3; D gene uncertain. The CDR3 covers 15 residues. Trimming left V 7 bases short and J 5 bases short, with 19 bases between. Per germline, CDR1 SNHLY and CDR2 FYNNEI. CDR3 amino acids: CASKSGWGDKDTQYF. For the CDR3, the DNA is TGTGCCAGCAAATCAGGCTGGGGTGACAAAGATACGCAGTATTTT.

This clonotype was counted only a few times. The chain employs TRBV28 and TRBJ2-1; 8 bases map to TRBD2. The V segment lost 3 bases and the J segment 4 bases; nucleotides outside the gene matches: 17. The CDR3 spans 19 residues. In germline, CDR1 is MDHEN, CDR2 SYDVKM. CDR3 amino acids: CASSFGASGRLRSYNEQFF. CDR3 coding DNA: TGTGCCAGCAGTTTTGGGGCTAGCGGGCGATTACGGTCATACAATGAGCAGTTCTTC.

This clonotype has more than one count but fewer than ten. V usage is TRBV11-2 and J usage is TRBJ2-5, with 10 positions matching TRBD1. This CDR3 has 19 residues. The germline CDR1 and CDR2 sequences are SGHAT and FQNNGV. The junction had 15 bases not matched to a gene; V was cut back by 1 base and J by 4 bases. CDR3 nucleotides: TGTGCCAGCAGCTTAGGTAGACGCCGGGACAGGGGATCAGGAGAGACCCAGTACTTC. Translating it yields CASSLGRRRDRGSGETQYF.

The chain carries TRBV7-2 and TRBJ1-2; D remains ambiguous. The CDR3 runs 15 residues. The V gene lost 0 bases and the J gene lost 4 bases, with 12 bases spanning the gap. Germline V gene lookup returns CDR1 SGHTA and CDR2 FQGNSA. The CDR3 sequence is CASSLAGGNRYGYTF. The CDR3, as DNA: TGTGCCAGCAGCTTAGCGGGAGGGAATCGCTATGGCTACACCTTC.

The gene calls are TRBV9 and TRBJ2-6, with D perhaps matching TRBD1 or TRBD2 (5 bases each). Trimming removed 3 bases at V and 4 bases at J, with 20 bases between. The CDR3 sequence is 18 residues long. CDR1 SGDLS and CDR2 YYNGEE come from the germline V gene. In DNA, the CDR3 is TGTGCCAGCAGCGCAACAACAGGACGGGGTTCCGGGGCCAACGTCCTGACTTTC. It specifies CASSATTGRGSGANVLTF.

CDR3 in DNA: TGTGCCATCAGCCCATCCGGGACCGTCAGAAACATTCAGTACTTC. As protein: CAISPSGTVRNIQYF. This chain connects TRBV6-2 or TRBV6-3 to TRBJ2-4; D tentatively reads TRBD1 or TRBD2 (5 bases each). From germline, CDR1 is MNHEY and CDR2 SVGEGT. The germline V and J ends were trimmed by 10 bases and 6 bases, with 22 bases remaining between them. This CDR3 has 15 residues.

CDR3 coding DNA: TGTGCCAGCAGGAAGACAGGGTTCGGGGAGCTGTTTTTT. This gives the protein CASRKTGFGELFF. The chain links TRBV12-3 or TRBV12-4 to TRBJ2-2, with 7 bases that match TRBD1. V lost 6 bases, J lost 7 bases, and 5 bases stayed unmatched. The CDR3 runs to 13 residues.